This TCR beta chain was captured in a study of blood T cell repertoires in COVID-19. Here immunoSEQ multiplex PCR was the method, and the copy in TCRdb shows in-frame clones only, minus some. The data show about 69,000 clones, around 80% seen once. Seattle's enrolled individuals joined amid active infection and were then monitored longitudinally. Sequences were obtained from peripheral blood. This TCR was recovered from a man between 45 and 60 years old with COVID-19, enrolled during active disease.

The DNA of the CDR3 is TGTGCCAGCTCACCCCAAGGACAGGGGAACAATCAGCCCCAGCATTTT. As protein: CASSPQGQGNNQPQHF. J is TRBJ1-5 and V is TRBV18, with 9 bases matching TRBD1. CDR1 is KGHSH and CDR2 is LQKENI in the germline V gene. Germline trimming cut 3 bases from V and 3 bases from J; bases unmatched to any gene: 6. The CDR3 is 16 amino acids. The full variable domain, in which reference TRBV18 and TRBJ1-5 provide the parts outside the CDR3, is NAGVMQNPRHLVRRRGQEARLRCSPMKGHSHVYWYRQLPEEGLKFMVYLQKENIIDESGMPKERFSAEFPKEGPSILRIQQVVRGDSAAYFCASSPQGQGNNQPQHFGDGTRLSIL.